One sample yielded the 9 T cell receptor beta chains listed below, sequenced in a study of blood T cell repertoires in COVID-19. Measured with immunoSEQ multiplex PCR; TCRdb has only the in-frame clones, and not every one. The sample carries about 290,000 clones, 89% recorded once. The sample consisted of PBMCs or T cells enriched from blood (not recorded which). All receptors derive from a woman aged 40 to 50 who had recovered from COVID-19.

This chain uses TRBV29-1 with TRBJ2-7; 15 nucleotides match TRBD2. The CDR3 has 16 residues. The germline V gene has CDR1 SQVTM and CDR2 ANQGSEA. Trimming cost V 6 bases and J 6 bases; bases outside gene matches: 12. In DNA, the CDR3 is TGCAGCGTCTCCGGGACTAGCGGGGGGCCGACCAGCGAGCAGTACTTC. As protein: CSVSGTSGGPTSEQYF.

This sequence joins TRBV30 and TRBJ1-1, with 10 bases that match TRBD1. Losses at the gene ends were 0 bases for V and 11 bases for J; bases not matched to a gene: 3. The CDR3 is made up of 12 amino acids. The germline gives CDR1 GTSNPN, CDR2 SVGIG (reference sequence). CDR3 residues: CAWSVRQGAAFF. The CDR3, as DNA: TGTGCCTGGAGTGTCAGACAGGGGGCCGCTTTCTTT.

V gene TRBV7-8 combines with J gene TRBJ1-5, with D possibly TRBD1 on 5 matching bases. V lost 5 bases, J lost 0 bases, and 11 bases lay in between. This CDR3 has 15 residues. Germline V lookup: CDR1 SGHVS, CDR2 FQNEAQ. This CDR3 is CASSREGYSNQPQHF. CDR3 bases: TGTGCCAGCAGCCGAGAGGGGTATAGCAATCAGCCCCAGCATTTT.

The DNA of the CDR3 is TGTGCCAGCAAAAGACAGGGGGGAGGTGAAGCTTTCTTT. It is translated as CASKRQGGGEAFF. The J gene is TRBJ1-1, the V gene TRBV6-5; 9 bases map to TRBD1. CDR3 length equals 13 residues. Losses at the gene ends were 7 bases for V and 7 bases for J; bases not matched to a gene: 7. Germline V lookup: CDR1 MNHEY, CDR2 SVGAGI.

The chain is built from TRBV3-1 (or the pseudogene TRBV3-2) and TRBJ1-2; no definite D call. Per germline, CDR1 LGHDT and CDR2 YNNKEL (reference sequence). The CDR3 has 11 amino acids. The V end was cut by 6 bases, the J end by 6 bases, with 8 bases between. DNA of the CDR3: TGTGCCAGCAGGGCGAGGGATGGCTACACCTTC. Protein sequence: CASRARDGYTF.

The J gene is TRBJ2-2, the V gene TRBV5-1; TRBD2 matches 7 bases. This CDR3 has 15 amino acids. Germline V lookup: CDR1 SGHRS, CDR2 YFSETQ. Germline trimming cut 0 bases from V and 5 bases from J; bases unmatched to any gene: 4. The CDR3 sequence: CASSLAGGETGELFF. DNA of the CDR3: TGCGCCAGCAGCTTGGCGGGAGGCGAGACCGGGGAGCTGTTTTTT. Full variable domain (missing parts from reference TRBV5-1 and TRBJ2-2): KAGVTQTPRYLIKTRGQQVTLSCSPISGHRSVSWYQQTPGQGLQFLFEYFSETQRNKGNFPGRFSGRQFSNSRSEMNVSTLELGDSALYLCASSLAGGETGELFFGEGSRLTVL.

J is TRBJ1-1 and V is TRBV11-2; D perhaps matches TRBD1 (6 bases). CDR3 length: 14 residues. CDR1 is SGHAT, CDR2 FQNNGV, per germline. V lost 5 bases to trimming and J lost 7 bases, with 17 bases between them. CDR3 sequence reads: CASSPQGSLGEAFF. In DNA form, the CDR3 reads TGTGCCAGCAGCCCCCAGGGGAGCTTGGGTGAAGCTTTCTTT.

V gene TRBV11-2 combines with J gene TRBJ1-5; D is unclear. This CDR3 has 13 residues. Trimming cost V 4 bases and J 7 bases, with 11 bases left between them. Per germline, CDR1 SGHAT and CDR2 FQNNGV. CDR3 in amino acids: CASSSSLGQPQHF. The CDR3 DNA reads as TGTGCCAGCAGCTCATCCCTGGGCCAGCCCCAGCATTTT.

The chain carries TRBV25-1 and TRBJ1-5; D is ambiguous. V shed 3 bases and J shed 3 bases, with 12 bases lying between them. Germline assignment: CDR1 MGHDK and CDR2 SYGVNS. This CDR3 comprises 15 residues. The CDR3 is CASSDSRSSNQPQHF. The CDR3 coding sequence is TGTGCCAGCAGTGATTCCCGGTCGTCCAATCAGCCCCAGCATTTT.